This T cell receptor beta chain was found in a study of blood T cell repertoires in COVID-19. Across the whole study: The United States, Italy and Spain provided the acute and convalescent COVID-19 samples. From T cells, B-cell-depleted T cells, or PBMCs came the material, which was cDNA or gDNA.

In the original workflow: Amplifying reference gene primers gave estimates of nucleated cell counts. Sequencing was performed with immunoSEQ multiplex PCR; in TCRdb, only in-frame clones are kept and a portion is missing. V and J calls and clone size follow that table, whereas D and trimming were derived from the DNA. The sample lists approximately 45,000 clones, around 75% occurring once. The V and J ends lost 5 bases and 7 bases, in that order; junction bases with no gene match: 13. CDR1 GTSNPN and CDR2 SVGIG come from the germline V gene (reference sequence). CDR3 length: 15 residues. The specimen was peripheral blood. The rearrangement uses TRBV30 and TRBJ1-5; TRBD1 agrees at 8 bases. The receptor comes from a man aged 80 or over with acute or convalescent COVID-19. CDR3 sequence: CAWSTGQGRSQPQHF. CDR3 sequence (DNA): TGTGCCTGGTCGACCGGACAGGGCAGGAGCCAGCCCCAGCATTTT.